A single sample gave rise to the 28 T cell receptor beta chains below, sequenced in a study of cytomegalovirus exposure and HLA in healthy donors. Vbeta (60) and Jbeta (13) primers were used in the PCR. Clones were read by immunoSEQ multiplex PCR, and TCRdb kept only the in-frame ones, dropping some. Of 150,000 to 200,000 clones detected, around 77% appear once; the ten largest clones hold about 3.4%. Sequencing used PBMCs. All receptors derive from a female donor in good health and CMV-seronegative.

The chain carries TRBV5-6 and TRBJ1-6, with TRBD1 as a possible D gene (6 bases). The germline V gene has CDR1 SGHDT and CDR2 YYEEEE. The V gene lost 2 bases and the J gene lost 8 bases, with 11 bases spanning the gap. The CDR3 has 14 residues. This chain's CDR3 is CASSFQGGDSPLHF. In DNA, the CDR3 is TGTGCCAGCAGCTTCCAAGGGGGGGATTCACCCCTCCACTTT.

The CDR3 DNA reads TGTGCCAGCAGCCCTTGGACAGAGAACACTGAAGCTTTCTTT. Protein sequence: CASSPWTENTEAFF. This chain uses TRBV7-7 with TRBJ1-1, with D possibly being TRBD1 (6 bases). The V and J ends lost 5 bases and 1 base respectively, with 11 bases between them. The V gene's germline CDR1 is SSHAT and CDR2 FNYEAQ (reference sequence). This CDR3 comprises 14 residues.

The rearrangement joins TRBV30 to TRBJ1-2, with D maybe TRBD1 (5 bases). The CDR3 is 12 amino acids. CDR1 and CDR2 from the germline V gene are GTSNPN and SVGIG (reference sequence). The V end was cut by 2 bases, the J end by 6 bases, with 10 bases between. Here the CDR3 reads CAWSPGRDGYTF. The CDR3 nucleotides are TGTGCCTGGAGTCCAGGGAGGGATGGCTACACCTTC.

CDR3 protein: CASSLPRLAGGYEQYF. The DNA for the CDR3 is TGTGCCAGCAGTTTACCCAGACTAGCGGGAGGGTACGAGCAGTACTTC. This chain connects TRBV28 to TRBJ2-7; the match to TRBD2 covers 14 bases. Germline CDR1 reads MDHEN; CDR2 reads SYDVKM. This CDR3 is built from 16 residues. Trimming removed 2 bases from V and 4 bases from J; junction bases left unmatched: 4.

This chain links TRBV9 with TRBJ2-7; 9 bases fit TRBD2. After removal of 4 bases from V and 3 bases from J, the junction contained 11 bases not matched to a gene. CDR3 length: 16 residues. Germline V CDR1 and CDR2: SGDLS, YYNGEE. DNA for the CDR3: TGTGCCAGCAGCCAAACAGCGACTAGCGGACGCTACGAGCAGTACTTC. Protein product: CASSQTATSGRYEQYF.

The chain has TRBV28 and TRBJ2-1, with D possibly TRBD1 on 6 matching bases. Germline V gene lookup returns CDR1 MDHEN and CDR2 SYDVKM. V lost 7 bases, J lost 9 bases, and 19 bases lay in between. The CDR3 runs to 14 residues. The CDR3 nucleotides read TGTGCCAGCAATCTTCCGGGACCCAGGGGTGAGCAGTTCTTC. Protein product: CASNLPGPRGEQFF.

The chain carries TRBV7-3 and TRBJ2-3; a possible D gene is TRBD2 (6 bases). Looked up from germline, CDR1 is SGHTA and CDR2 is FQGTGA. The CDR3 runs to 15 residues. V was clipped by 0 bases and J by 6 bases, with 13 bases between them. CDR3 coding DNA: TGTGCCAGCAGCTTAACCCCTACTAGCTCCGATACGCAGTATTTT. Translating gives CASSLTPTSSDTQYF.

The rearrangement joins TRBV7-3 to TRBJ2-7; TRBD2 aligns across 9 bases. The junction had 6 bases not matched to a gene; V was cut back by 5 bases and J by 1 base. Germline values: CDR1 SGHTA, CDR2 FQGTGA. CDR3 length: 15 amino acids. The DNA of the CDR3 is TGTGCCAGCAGCCCCGGGACTAGCCGGTCCTACGAGCAGTACTTC. Residues: CASSPGTSRSYEQYF.

This clone was seen a few times. This rearrangement joins TRBV2 to TRBJ2-5; possible D gene TRBD2, 6 bases. The V and J ends lost 5 bases and 1 base respectively, with 11 bases between them. Per germline, CDR1 SNHLY and CDR2 FYNNEI. The CDR3 length is 14 residues. The CDR3 region has the DNA TGTGCCAGCAGTTACGCGCGGGGCCAAGAGACCCAGTACTTC. Amino acids: CASSYARGQETQYF.

The chain combines TRBV4-1 with TRBJ2-7; 9 nucleotides agree with TRBD2. With 0 bases clipped from V and 2 bases from J, the junction kept 14 bases outside the gene matches. The CDR3 consists of 19 residues. Germline CDR1 is MGHRA and CDR2 is YSYEKL. CDR3 sequence (DNA): TGCGCCAGCAGCCAAGACCCCTTGGTCCTAAGCGGGAGGACCTACGAGCAGTACTTC. Residues: CASSQDPLVLSGRTYEQYF.

The chain combines TRBV4-3 with TRBJ2-1; D call uncertain. The CDR3 sequence is 13 residues long. Germline V gene sequence: CDR1 LGHNA, CDR2 YSLEER. Trimming left V 4 bases short and J 9 bases short, with 13 bases between. The CDR3 sequence: CASSPDVEVEQFF. The CDR3 DNA reads TGCGCCAGCAGCCCGGATGTTGAGGTTGAGCAGTTCTTC.

This sequence joins TRBV9 and TRBJ2-7, with TRBD1 identical over 7 bases. The CDR3 contains 15 residues. The J segment lost 3 bases and the V segment lost 3 bases, leaving 9 bases of the junction unmatched. The germline CDR1 and CDR2 sequences are SGDLS and YYNGEE. This chain's CDR3 is CASSASDRIVYEQYF. CDR3 nucleotide sequence: TGTGCCAGCAGCGCCTCGGACAGGATCGTCTACGAGCAGTACTTC. Variable domain in full (rest from reference TRBV9 and TRBJ2-7): DSGVTQTPKHLITATGQRVTLRCSPRSGDLSVYWYQQSLDQGLQFLIQYYNGEERAKGNILERFSAQQFPDLHSELNLSSLELGDSALYFCASSASDRIVYEQYFGPGTRLTVT.

CDR3 coding DNA: TGTGCCAGTAGATCCCAGGGTGACTATGGCTACACCTTC. It specifies CASRSQGDYGYTF. The V call is TRBV19, the J call TRBJ1-2; weak D call: TRBD1 (5 bases). In germline, CDR1 is LNHDA, CDR2 SQIVND (reference sequence). The V gene lost 6 bases and the J gene lost 3 bases, with 11 bases spanning the gap. The CDR3 is made up of 13 amino acids.

This clone was found a few times. The chain has TRBV27 and TRBJ2-6; TRBD2 matches 7 bases. Germline loops: CDR1 MNHEY, CDR2 SMNVEV (reference sequence). This CDR3 has 17 amino acids. The J segment lost 0 bases and the V segment lost 5 bases, leaving 7 bases of the junction unmatched. The CDR3 DNA follows: TGTGCCAGCAGTAGAAAAGGGAGGGACTCTGGGGCCAACGTCCTGACTTTC. It yields the protein CASSRKGRDSGANVLTF.

The chain joins TRBV2 to TRBJ1-1; 8 bases match TRBD1. The CDR3 runs to 14 residues. Germline V gene lookup returns CDR1 SNHLY and CDR2 FYNNEI. J gave up 2 bases and V 8 bases, and 7 bases lay outside the gene matches. The CDR3 coding sequence is TGTGCCAGCCGACGGACAGGGATTAACACTGAAGCTTTCTTT. This gives the protein CASRRTGINTEAFF.

This clone was detected a few times. The rearrangement links TRBV7-9 to TRBJ1-1, with D tentatively TRBD1 (6 bases). V lost 2 bases and J lost 0, with 10 bases in between. Germline loops: CDR1 SEHNR, CDR2 FQNEAQ (reference sequence). This CDR3 contains 15 residues. The CDR3 spells CASSLLAGVNTEAFF. As DNA, the CDR3 is TGTGCCAGCAGCTTATTGGCAGGGGTGAACACTGAAGCTTTCTTT.

This clone was detected only once. At one of its ends the junction is not consistent with the germline gene, which may arise from a read error. The chain links TRBV7-6 to TRBJ2-5, with 7 bases aligning to TRBD2. CDR3 size: 14 residues. The germline V gene has CDR1 SGHVS and CDR2 FNYEAQ. The CDR3 region has the DNA TGTACCAGCAGCCAGCTAGCGGTCCAAGAGACCCAGTACTTC. It yields the protein CTSSQLAVQETQYF. Combining the CDR3 with reference TRBV7-6 and TRBJ2-5 gives the whole variable domain GAGVSQSPRYKVTKRGQDVALRCDPISGHVSLYWYRQALGQGPEFLTYFNYEAQQDKSGLPNDRFSAERPEGSISTLTIQRTEQRDSAMYRCTSSQLAVQETQYFGPGTRLLVL.

This chain links TRBV5-5 with TRBJ1-1; D uncertain. The CDR3 is 14 residues long. From germline, CDR1 is SGHKS and CDR2 YYEKEE (reference sequence). V shed 0 bases and J shed 5 bases, with 11 bases lying between them. CDR3 DNA: TGTGCCAGCAGCTTGGCGGGAGGCGGAACTGAAGCTTTCTTT. Translating gives CASSLAGGGTEAFF.

The chain couples TRBV14 to TRBJ2-5; D gene ambiguous. The CDR3 sequence is 14 residues long. CDR1 and CDR2 from the germline V gene are SGHDN and FVKESK. V dropped 0 bases and J dropped 5 bases, with 10 bases sitting between them. The CDR3 DNA follows: TGTGCCAGCAGCCAAGAGAGGCTACCCGAGACCCAGTACTTC. Translating gives CASSQERLPETQYF.

The V call is TRBV19, the J call TRBJ1-6; D gene unclear. The germline gives CDR1 LNHDA, CDR2 SQIVND (reference sequence). V gave up 7 bases and J gave up 0 bases, with 10 bases separating them. The CDR3 totals 15 residues. CDR3 DNA: TGTGCCAGTACCCCCGCGGACTCCTATAATTCACCCCTCCACTTT. Translating gives CASTPADSYNSPLHF.

V and J are TRBV5-1 and TRBJ1-2; tentatively, D is TRBD1 (5 bases). V lost 0 bases, J lost 4 bases, and 10 bases lay in between. CDR3 length: 14 amino acids. CDR1 is SGHRS, CDR2 YFSETQ, per germline. Here the CDR3 DNA reads TGCGCCAGCAGCTTGGGGGAGGGACCCTATGGCTACACCTTC. Amino acid sequence: CASSLGEGPYGYTF.

The rearrangement uses TRBV11-2 and TRBJ2-7, with 8 bases matching TRBD2. The CDR3 length is 14 residues. Germline V lookup: CDR1 SGHAT, CDR2 FQNNGV. J lost 2 bases, V lost 5 bases, and 5 bases had no gene match. CDR3 sequence: CASSLGLAAYEQYF. DNA for the CDR3: TGTGCCAGCAGCCTCGGACTAGCAGCCTACGAGCAGTACTTC.

The chain uses TRBV6-1 and TRBJ1-1; no clear D gene. Trimming took off 5 bases at V and 5 bases at J, with 15 bases between the two ends. In germline, CDR1 is MNHNS, CDR2 SASEGT. The CDR3 length is 14 residues. The CDR3: CASSPNLDSTEAFF. In DNA form, the CDR3 reads TGTGCCAGCAGTCCAAACCTTGACTCAACTGAAGCTTTCTTT.

The genes are TRBV9 and TRBJ1-2; no definite D call. CDR1 is SGDLS, CDR2 YYNGEE, per germline. Trimming removed 3 bases from V and 2 bases from J, with 14 bases in between. The CDR3 is made up of 15 amino acids. The CDR3 coding sequence is TGTGCCAGCAGCGCAAAGGATGGGCCCAACTATGGCTACACCTTC. The encoded protein is CASSAKDGPNYGYTF.

The rearrangement uses TRBV10-2 and TRBJ2-5; 8 nucleotides match TRBD2. Trimming removed 6 bases from V and 3 bases from J; junction bases left unmatched: 3. Germline V gene data show CDR1 as WSHSY and CDR2 as SAAADI. CDR3 length: 13 residues. For the CDR3, the DNA is TGCGCCAGCAGCTTACTAGCGGAAGAGACCCAGTACTTC. Protein sequence: CASSLLAEETQYF.

CDR3 region: CAWSTGISTDTQYF. CDR3 bases: TGTGCCTGGAGTACAGGGATTAGCACAGATACGCAGTATTTT. The chain recombines TRBV30 with TRBJ2-3, with D tentatively TRBD1 (6 bases). There are 14 residues in the CDR3. Germline CDR1 is GTSNPN and CDR2 is SVGIG (reference sequence). Trimming left V 2 bases short and J 0 bases short, with 9 bases between.

This clone was seen a handful of times. The genes are TRBV29-1 and TRBJ1-5; 7 nucleotides match TRBD1. Germline lookup yields CDR1 SQVTM and CDR2 ANQGSEA. J lost 12 bases, V lost 0 bases, and 8 bases had no gene match. This CDR3 comprises 13 residues. The CDR3 loop is CSVEEGGTESQHF. The CDR3 DNA is TGCAGCGTTGAAGAGGGCGGGACAGAAAGCCAGCATTTT.

The CDR3 DNA reads TGCAGCGTTGTCGCTAGCGGGTTGGGGACAGATACGCAGTATTTT. Translating gives CSVVASGLGTDTQYF. The V call is TRBV29-1, the J call TRBJ2-3, with 8 bases identical to TRBD2. V shed 4 bases and J 3 bases; nucleotides not matched to a gene: 9. The CDR3 has 15 residues. CDR1 is SQVTM, CDR2 ANQGSEA, per germline.